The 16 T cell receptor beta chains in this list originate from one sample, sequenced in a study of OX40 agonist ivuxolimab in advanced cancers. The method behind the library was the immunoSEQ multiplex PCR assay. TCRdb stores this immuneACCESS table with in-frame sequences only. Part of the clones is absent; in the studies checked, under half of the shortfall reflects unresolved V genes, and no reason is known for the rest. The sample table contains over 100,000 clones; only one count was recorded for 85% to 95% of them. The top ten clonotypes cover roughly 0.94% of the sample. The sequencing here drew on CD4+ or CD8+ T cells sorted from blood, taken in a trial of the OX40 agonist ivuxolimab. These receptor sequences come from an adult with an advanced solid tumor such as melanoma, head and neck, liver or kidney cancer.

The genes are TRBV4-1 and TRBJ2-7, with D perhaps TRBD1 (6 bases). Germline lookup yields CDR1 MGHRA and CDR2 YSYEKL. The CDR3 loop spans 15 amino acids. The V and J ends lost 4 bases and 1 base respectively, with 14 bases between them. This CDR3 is CASSPTGLLSYEQYF. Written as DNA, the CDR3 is TGCGCCAGCAGCCCCACAGGGTTACTATCCTACGAGCAGTACTTC.

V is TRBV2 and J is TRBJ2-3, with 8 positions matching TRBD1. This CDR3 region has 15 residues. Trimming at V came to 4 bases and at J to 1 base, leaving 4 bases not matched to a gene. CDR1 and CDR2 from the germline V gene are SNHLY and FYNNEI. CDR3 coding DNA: TGTGCCAGCAGTGCAGGGGGCGGGGGCACAGATACGCAGTATTTT. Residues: CASSAGGGGTDTQYF.

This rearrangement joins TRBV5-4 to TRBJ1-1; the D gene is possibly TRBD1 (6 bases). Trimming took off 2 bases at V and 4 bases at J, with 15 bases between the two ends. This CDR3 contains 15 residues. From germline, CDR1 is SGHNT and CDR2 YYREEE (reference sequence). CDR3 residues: CASSFGGRSSTEAFF. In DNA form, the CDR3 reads TGTGCCAGCAGCTTTGGGGGGCGGTCGAGCACTGAAGCTTTCTTT.

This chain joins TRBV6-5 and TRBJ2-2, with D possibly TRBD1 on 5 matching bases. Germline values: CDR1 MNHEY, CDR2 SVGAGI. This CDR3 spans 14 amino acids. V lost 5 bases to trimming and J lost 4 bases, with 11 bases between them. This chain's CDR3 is CASSKGKSTGELFF. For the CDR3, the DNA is TGTGCCAGCAGTAAGGGGAAAAGCACCGGGGAGCTGTTTTTT.

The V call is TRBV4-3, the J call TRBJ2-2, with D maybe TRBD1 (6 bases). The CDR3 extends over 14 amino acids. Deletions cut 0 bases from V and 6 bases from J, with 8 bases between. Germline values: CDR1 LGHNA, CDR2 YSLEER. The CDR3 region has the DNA TGCGCCAGCAGCCAAGATTGGGGGCCCGGGGAGCTGTTTTTT. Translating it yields CASSQDWGPGELFF.

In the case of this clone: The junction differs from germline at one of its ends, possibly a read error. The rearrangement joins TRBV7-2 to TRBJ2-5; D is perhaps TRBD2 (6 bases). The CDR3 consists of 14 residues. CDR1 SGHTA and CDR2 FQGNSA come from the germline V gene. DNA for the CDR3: TGTGCCGGCAGCTTAGACGGGAGCGGGGAGACCCAGTACTTC. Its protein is CAGSLDGSGETQYF.

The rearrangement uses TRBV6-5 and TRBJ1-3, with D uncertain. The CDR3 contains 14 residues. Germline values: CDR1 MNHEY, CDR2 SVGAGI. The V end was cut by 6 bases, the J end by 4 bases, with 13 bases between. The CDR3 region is CASSLRGPGNTIYF. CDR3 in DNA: TGTGCCAGCAGCCTAAGAGGACCAGGAAACACCATATATTTT.

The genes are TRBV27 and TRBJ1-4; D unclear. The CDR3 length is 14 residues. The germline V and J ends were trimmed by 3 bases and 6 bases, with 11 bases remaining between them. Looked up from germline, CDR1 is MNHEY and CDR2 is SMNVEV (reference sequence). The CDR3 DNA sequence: TGTGCCAGCAGTTTTACGGCAGTTCATGAAAAACTGTTTTTT. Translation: CASSFTAVHEKLFF.

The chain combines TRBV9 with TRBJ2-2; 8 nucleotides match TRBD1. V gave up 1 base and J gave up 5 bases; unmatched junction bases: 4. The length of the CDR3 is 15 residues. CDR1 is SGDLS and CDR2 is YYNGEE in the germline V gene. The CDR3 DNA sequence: TGTGCCAGCAGCGTAACAGGGGGTACGACCGGGGAGCTGTTTTTT. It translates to CASSVTGGTTGELFF.

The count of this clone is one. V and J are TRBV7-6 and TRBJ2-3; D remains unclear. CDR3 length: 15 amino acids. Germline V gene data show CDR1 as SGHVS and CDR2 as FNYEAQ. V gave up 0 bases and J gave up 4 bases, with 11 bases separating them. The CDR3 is CASSLASSNPDTQYF. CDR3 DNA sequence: TGTGCCAGCAGCTTAGCGTCGAGTAACCCAGATACGCAGTATTTT.

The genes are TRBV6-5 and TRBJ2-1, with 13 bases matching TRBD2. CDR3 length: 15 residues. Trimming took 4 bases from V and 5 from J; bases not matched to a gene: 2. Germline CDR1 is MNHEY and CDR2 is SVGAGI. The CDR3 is CASSFGLAGDNEQFF. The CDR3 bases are TGTGCCAGCAGTTTCGGACTAGCGGGGGACAATGAGCAGTTCTTC.

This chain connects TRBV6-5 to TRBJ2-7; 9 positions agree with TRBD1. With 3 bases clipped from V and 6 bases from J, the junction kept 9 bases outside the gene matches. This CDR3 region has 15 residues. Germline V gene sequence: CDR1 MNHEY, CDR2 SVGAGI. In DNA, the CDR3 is TGTGCCAGCAGTTATTCAGCGGGACAGGGCTCCGAGCAGTACTTC. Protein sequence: CASSYSAGQGSEQYF.

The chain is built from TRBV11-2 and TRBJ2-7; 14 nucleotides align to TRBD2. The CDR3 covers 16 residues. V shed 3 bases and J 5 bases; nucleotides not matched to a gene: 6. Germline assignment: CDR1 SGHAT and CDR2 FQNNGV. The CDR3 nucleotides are TGTGCCAGCAGCTTTTACCGGACTAGCGGGGGGAACGAGCAGTACTTC. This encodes CASSFYRTSGGNEQYF.

The CDR3 loop is CASSAVGVIGQYF. The CDR3 bases are TGCGCCAGCAGTGCCGTCGGGGTAATCGGGCAGTACTTC. This chain connects TRBV10-1 to TRBJ2-7; weak D call: TRBD2 (5 bases). This CDR3 region has 13 residues. Germline V gives CDR1 WNHNN, CDR2 SYGVQD (reference sequence). The germline V and J ends were trimmed by 4 bases and 9 bases, with 16 bases remaining between them.

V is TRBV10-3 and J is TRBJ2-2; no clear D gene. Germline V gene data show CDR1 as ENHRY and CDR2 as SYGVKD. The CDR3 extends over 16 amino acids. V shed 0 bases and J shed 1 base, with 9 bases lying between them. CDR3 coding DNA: TGTGCCATCAGTGAGTCGAGGAAGGGGAACACCGGGGAGCTGTTTTTT. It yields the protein CAISESRKGNTGELFF.

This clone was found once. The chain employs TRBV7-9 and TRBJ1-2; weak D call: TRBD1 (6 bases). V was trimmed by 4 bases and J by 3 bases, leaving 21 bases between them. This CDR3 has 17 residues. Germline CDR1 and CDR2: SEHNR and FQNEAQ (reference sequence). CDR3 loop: CASSSALGGGRDYGYTF. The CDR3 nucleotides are TGTGCCAGCAGCTCCGCACTAGGGGGGGGGCGCGACTATGGCTACACCTTC.